These 30 T cell receptor beta chains were sequenced from one sample in a study of shared clonotypes between healthy human individuals. Using immunoSEQ multiplex PCR, the repertoire was profiled, and TCRdb retains in-frame clones only, with some absent. The repertoire holds hundreds of thousands of clones, 95% to 96% seen once, with approximately 0.12% in the top ten. CD45RO-negative, CCR7-positively selected cells formed the naive CD8 fraction, excluding terminally differentiated effector memory CD45RA+ cells. The specimen was naive CD8+ T cells sorted from blood. The receptors here all came from a woman in her twenties or thirties in good health.

The rearrangement joins TRBV2 to TRBJ2-1, with TRBD2 matching over 7 bases. V lost 4 bases and J lost 10; bases outside the gene matches: 4. CDR1 and CDR2 (germline): SNHLY, FYNNEI. This CDR3 contains 12 residues. The CDR3 region has the DNA TGTGCCAGCAGTGTCTTAGCGGGCGAGCAGTTCTTC. This translates into CASSVLAGEQFF.

This clone was observed a single time. V usage is TRBV28 and J usage is TRBJ1-3; TRBD1 might be the D (5 bases). The V gene's germline CDR1 is MDHEN and CDR2 SYDVKM. Between the trimmed V and J ends, which lost 3 bases and 1 base, there was a span of 13 bases. CDR3 length: 16 residues. DNA of the CDR3: TGTGCCAGCAGTTTCGGAAGGGCAGGGTCTGGAAACACCATATATTTT. Translated: CASSFGRAGSGNTIYF.

This clone was detected once. The chain joins TRBV28 to TRBJ2-7; 8 positions agree with TRBD2. Per the germline V gene, CDR1 is MDHEN and CDR2 is SYDVKM. V shed 2 bases and J 3 bases; nucleotides not matched to a gene: 0. CDR3 size: 13 residues. The DNA for the CDR3 is TGTGCCAGCAGTTTAGGGACTAGCTACGAGCAGTACTTC. It is translated as CASSLGTSYEQYF.

This clone was found once. The chain is built from TRBV23-1 and TRBJ2-2, with D unclear. TRBV23-1 is designated an ORF whose function remains uncertain. Trimming left V 0 bases short and J 1 base short, with 12 bases between. The length of the CDR3 is 17 residues. The chain's CDR3 is CASSQSSRVKNTGELFF. The CDR3 DNA is TGCGCCAGCAGTCAATCGAGTCGGGTCAAGAACACCGGGGAGCTGTTTTTT.

The CDR3 DNA reads TGTGCCACCAGCAGTGACTATCCGGGACCCGAAGCTTTCTTT. Its protein is CATSSDYPGPEAFF. The chain links TRBV15 to TRBJ1-1; D is possibly TRBD1 (5 bases). Germline assignment: CDR1 LNHNV and CDR2 YYDKDF (reference sequence). This CDR3 contains 14 residues. V gave up 3 bases and J gave up 8 bases, with 16 bases separating them.

This clone appeared once. The chain combines TRBV9 with TRBJ1-2; 8 bases are shared with TRBD1. Trimming cost V 2 bases and J 5 bases; bases outside gene matches: 8. Germline-derived CDR1 and CDR2 are SGDLS and YYNGEE. The CDR3 is made up of 15 amino acids. The CDR3 protein is CASSVSTGVEYGYTF. The CDR3 DNA reads TGTGCCAGCAGCGTCTCGACAGGGGTTGAATATGGCTACACCTTC.

V gene TRBV27 combines with J gene TRBJ1-5, with a tentative D call TRBD1 (6 bases). Trimming took 7 bases from V and 6 from J, leaving 13 bases between them. Per the germline V gene, CDR1 is MNHEY and CDR2 is SMNVEV (reference sequence). This CDR3 comprises 13 residues. The CDR3 reads CASKDGGTQPQHF. The CDR3 nucleotides are TGTGCCAGCAAAGATGGGGGCACTCAGCCCCAGCATTTT.

The chain links TRBV5-4 to TRBJ2-1; unclear D gene. V was cut by 0 bases and J by 4 bases, with 8 bases left in between. The CDR3 covers 14 residues. Per germline, CDR1 SGHNT and CDR2 YYREEE (reference sequence). DNA of the CDR3: TGTGCCAGCAGCTTGGGTTACGGATACAATGAGCAGTTCTTC. Amino acids: CASSLGYGYNEQFF.

The chain carries TRBV18 and TRBJ2-7; 7 nucleotides align to TRBD2. The germline V gene has CDR1 KGHSH and CDR2 LQKENI. V shed 3 bases and J 5 bases; nucleotides not matched to a gene: 13. The CDR3 runs to 16 residues. The CDR3 reads CASSPSLRETTNEQYF. CDR3 nucleotide sequence: TGTGCCAGCTCACCTAGTTTGCGGGAGACGACAAACGAGCAGTACTTC.

This chain links TRBV9 with TRBJ1-1, with D tentatively TRBD1 (5 bases). CDR3 size: 16 residues. Germline CDR1 and CDR2: SGDLS and YYNGEE. Trimming left V 0 bases short and J 5 bases short, with 17 bases between. For the CDR3, the DNA is TGTGCCAGCAGCGTAGGATATCGGGGGATGGGGACTGAAGCTTTCTTT. Its translation: CASSVGYRGMGTEAFF.

The V gene is TRBV6-5, the J gene TRBJ2-7; TRBD1 is a possible D gene (6 bases). CDR3 length: 13 amino acids. CDR1 is MNHEY and CDR2 is SVGAGI in the germline V gene. The V gene lost 0 bases and the J gene lost 6 bases, with 9 bases spanning the gap. The CDR3 bases are TGTGCCAGCAGTTACTCCCAAGGGGGCGAGCAGTACTTC. Residues: CASSYSQGGEQYF.

In DNA form, the CDR3 reads TGTGCCAGCAGCGTAAACGGACGTCAGGACAATGAGCAGTTCTTC. Its translation is CASSVNGRQDNEQFF. The chain is built from TRBV9 and TRBJ2-1; D not resolved. V was clipped by 1 base and J by 5 bases, with 13 bases between them. CDR1 SGDLS and CDR2 YYNGEE come from the germline V gene. The CDR3 contains 15 residues.

This chain's CDR3 is CASSVDYNEQFF. The CDR3 region has the DNA TGTGCCAGCAGTGTAGATTACAATGAGCAGTTCTTC. The V gene is TRBV2, the J gene TRBJ2-1, with no clear D. Trimming cost V 4 bases and J 4 bases, with 5 bases left between them. Germline CDR1 and CDR2: SNHLY and FYNNEI. This CDR3 spans 12 amino acids.

The chain recombines TRBV27 with TRBJ2-1, with D possibly TRBD2 on 6 matching bases. V dropped 5 bases and J dropped 8 bases, with 22 bases sitting between them. Germline V gene lookup returns CDR1 MNHEY and CDR2 SMNVEV (reference sequence). This CDR3 has 16 residues. CDR3 amino acids: CASSPPLARDGDEQFF. Written as DNA, the CDR3 is TGTGCCAGCAGTCCTCCTCTAGCGAGGGACGGCGATGAGCAGTTCTTC.

The chain employs TRBV19 and TRBJ1-4; TRBD1 might be the D (5 bases). Germline-derived CDR1 and CDR2 are LNHDA and SQIVND (reference sequence). The V end was cut by 6 bases, the J end by 0 bases, with 11 bases between. CDR3 length: 15 residues. Written as DNA, the CDR3 is TGTGCCAGTAGGAAGGGACGGACAACTAATGAAAAACTGTTTTTT. Translated, it gives CASRKGRTTNEKLFF.

This clone has only a few counts. The V call is TRBV14, the J call TRBJ1-1; no clear D. V was pared by 5 bases and J by 5 bases, with 15 bases between. From germline, CDR1 is SGHDN and CDR2 FVKESK. This CDR3 is built from 14 residues. CDR3 DNA sequence: TGTGCCAGCAGCGGGATTTCGGGGTGGACTGAAGCTTTCTTT. Translated, it gives CASSGISGWTEAFF.

The J gene is TRBJ1-1, the V gene TRBV15; unclear D gene. Germline CDR1 and CDR2: LNHNV and YYDKDF (reference sequence). The CDR3 runs to 19 residues. V lost 0 bases and J 0 bases, leaving 20 bases between the germline ends. CDR3 sequence: CATSREHTIPHMMNTEAFF. For the CDR3, the DNA is TGTGCCACCAGCAGAGAACATACGATACCCCATATGATGAACACTGAAGCTTTCTTT.

The rearrangement uses TRBV28 and TRBJ1-2, with 10 bases that match TRBD1. This CDR3 contains 16 residues. V was clipped by 3 bases and J by 1 base; unmatched bases: 5. Looked up from germline, CDR1 is MDHEN and CDR2 is SYDVKM. Here the CDR3 reads CASSFRGTGDNYGYTF. The DNA for the CDR3 is TGTGCCAGCAGTTTTAGGGGGACAGGGGATAACTATGGCTACACCTTC.

This chain's CDR3 is CASSLGILDSSYNEQFF. The CDR3 nucleotides read TGTGCCAGCAGCTTAGGTATTTTGGATAGCTCCTACAATGAGCAGTTCTTC. V is TRBV7-9 and J is TRBJ2-1; D is ambiguous. CDR1 is SEHNR, CDR2 FQNEAQ, per germline (reference sequence). The CDR3 spans 17 residues. Trimming removed 1 base at V and 0 bases at J, with 13 bases between.

This chain uses TRBV28 with TRBJ2-7; 7 bases agree with TRBD1. From germline, CDR1 is MDHEN and CDR2 SYDVKM. Trimming at V came to 5 bases and at J to 1 base, leaving 11 bases not matched to a gene. The CDR3 extends over 16 amino acids. The chain's CDR3 is CASSLEWDSLSYEQYF. For the CDR3, the DNA is TGTGCCAGCAGTCTCGAATGGGACAGTCTTTCCTACGAGCAGTACTTC.

The rearrangement uses TRBV7-9 and TRBJ2-3, with no clear D. CDR1 and CDR2 (germline): SEHNR, FQNEAQ (reference sequence). V was shortened by 1 base and J by 6 bases, with 8 bases between the two germline ends. CDR3 length: 13 amino acids. The DNA of the CDR3 is TGTGCCAGCAGCTTAGGTACTTCCGATACGCAGTATTTT. Its translation: CASSLGTSDTQYF.

The J gene is TRBJ1-1, the V gene TRBV7-9, with TRBD1 matching 9 bases. This CDR3 comprises 15 residues. The junction had 5 bases not matched to a gene; V was cut back by 3 bases and J by 3 bases. Germline CDR1 and CDR2: SEHNR and FQNEAQ (reference sequence). The CDR3, as DNA: TGTGCCAGCAGCTTCTGGACAGGGGCAGACACTGAAGCTTTCTTT. Its translation is CASSFWTGADTEAFF.

This clone was detected once. The chain is built from TRBV30 and TRBJ2-5; 8 nucleotides line up with TRBD1. The last part of the DNA fits TRBJ2-7 better; the J call may be wrong. CDR3 length: 13 residues. Germline loops: CDR1 GTSNPN, CDR2 SVGIG (reference sequence). The CDR3 nucleotides are TGTGCCTGGAGTACAGGGGGTGCCTACGAGCAGTACTTC. Translated: CAWSTGGAYEQYF.

This clone was recorded a few times. V and J are TRBV25-1 and TRBJ2-1; a weak D match, TRBD2 (6 bases). The CDR3 consists of 14 residues. The germline V and J ends were trimmed by 7 bases and 4 bases, with 14 bases remaining between them. Germline V gene data show CDR1 as MGHDK and CDR2 as SYGVNS. The CDR3 here is CASMAEEGYNEQFF. CDR3 bases: TGTGCCAGCATGGCGGAGGAGGGTTACAATGAGCAGTTCTTC.

The V and J genes are TRBV28 and TRBJ2-5; 7 bases match TRBD2. Germline-derived CDR1 and CDR2 are MDHEN and SYDVKM. V trimming: 4 bases; J trimming: 2 bases; junction bases outside the gene matches: 13. CDR3 length: 17 residues. In nucleotides, the CDR3 is TGTGCCAGCAGTTCGAGGGGCCTAGCGGACCAACAAGAGACCCAGTACTTC. This codes for CASSSRGLADQQETQYF.

V gene TRBV19 combines with J gene TRBJ1-2, with no clear D. This CDR3 has 12 residues. The germline V gene encodes CDR1 LNHDA and CDR2 SQIVND (reference sequence). Trimming took off 6 bases at V and 4 bases at J, with 9 bases between the two ends. The CDR3 DNA reads TGTGCCAGTAGCGGGAGTGCCTATGGCTACACCTTC. Its protein product is CASSGSAYGYTF.

The chain is built from TRBV7-8 and TRBJ1-5, with 9 bases lining up with TRBD1. V lost 5 bases and J lost 2; bases outside the gene matches: 13. CDR1 is SGHVS and CDR2 is FQNEAQ in the germline V gene. The CDR3 is 18 residues long. In DNA form, the CDR3 reads TGTGCCAGCAGCCCACAGCTTAGCCGGGACAGGGGCAATCAGCCCCAGCATTTT. This sequence encodes CASSPQLSRDRGNQPQHF.

This clone was detected a few times. The chain carries TRBV13 and TRBJ1-4; 7 bases align to TRBD1. Germline V CDR1 and CDR2: PRHDT, FYEKMQ (reference sequence). With V trimmed by 2 bases and J by 8 bases, 5 bases remained unmatched. The CDR3 has 14 amino acids. Here the CDR3 DNA reads TGTGCCAGCAGCTTACGATTACAGGGGGAAAAACTGTTTTTT. It translates to CASSLRLQGEKLFF.

The chain combines TRBV28 with TRBJ2-3; 7 bases fit TRBD1. Germline values: CDR1 MDHEN, CDR2 SYDVKM. The CDR3 length is 12 residues. Trimming removed 5 bases from V and 9 bases from J; junction bases left unmatched: 5. The CDR3 reads CASSPQGETQYF. The CDR3 nucleotides are TGTGCCAGCAGTCCCCAGGGGGAGACGCAGTATTTT.

The chain uses TRBV30 and TRBJ2-7; 7 bases match TRBD1. Trimming at V came to 0 bases and at J to 6 bases, leaving 5 bases not matched to a gene. Germline V lookup: CDR1 GTSNPN, CDR2 SVGIG (reference sequence). The CDR3 totals 13 residues. CDR3 bases: TGTGCCTGGAGTGTCACAGGGGCCGCCGAGCAGTACTTC. This gives the protein CAWSVTGAAEQYF.